This T cell receptor beta chain was sequenced for a study of OX40 agonist ivuxolimab in advanced cancers. For the study in its entirety: Ivuxolimab, which targeted the costimulatory receptor OX40 (CD134), was an agonistic, fully human IgG2 monoclonal antibody. The paper covers the monotherapy dose-escalation part of the phase I ivuxolimab trial, which included N of about 51 patients. Prior anti-PD-1, anti-PD-L1 or anti-CTLA-4 therapy was permitted, and approximately 39% of dose-escalation patients had received checkpoint inhibitors. Of the approximately 54 patients in dose escalation, 19 had hepatocellular carcinoma, some 15 had melanoma, 9 had renal cell carcinoma and 9 had head and neck cancer. In the dose-escalation cohort, 75% to 85% of patients were male, and the mean age was 60 years with a range of roughly 20 to 80. Partial responses occurred in three dose-escalation patients: two with cutaneous melanoma and one with hepatocellular carcinoma. Intravenous ivuxolimab was administered to patients every 2 weeks at six dose levels: 0.01, 0.1, 0.3, 1.5, 3 and 10 mg/kg. Peripheral TCRbeta sequencing aimed to test whether ivuxolimab altered TCR sequence diversity and caused clonal T-cell expansion. The paper's findings and limits, for the study overall: At doses of 0.1 to 3.0 mg/kg, clonal expansion of both CD4+ and CD8+ blood T cells was observed from baseline to week 6. In the 0.1-3.0 mg/kg groups, partial responders were among the patients with the lowest normalized peripheral clonal expansion, particularly in CD8+ T cells. Low levels of normalized T-cell clonal expansion were also seen in some patients who did not respond. After ivuxolimab, CD8+ T cells had more expanded clones than CD4+ T cells on average. Antigen specificity was not determined for the clonally expanded peripheral T cells.

Concerning this clone itself: The specificity of this receptor is unknown. Base qualities are not provided; no much larger clone lies one nucleotide away.

The trial excluded patients who had a history of autoimmune disease or were on systemic immunosuppression. Peripheral blood for TCR sequencing was collected from all dose cohorts at baseline, on cycle 4 day 1, and on cycle 7 day 1. The samples were drawn from a first-in-human, open-label, multicenter phase I dose-escalation trial of ivuxolimab. Adults with locally advanced or metastatic head and neck squamous cell, hepatocellular, melanoma or renal cell carcinoma were enrolled in the trial. Before TCR sequencing, CD4+ and CD8+ T cells were separately sorted from peripheral blood. For sequencing of the TCRbeta CDR3 region, genomic DNA was extracted from the sorted cells. The immunoSEQ Assay was used to sequence the TCRbeta CDR3 regions. In its TCRdb copy, this immuneACCESS table keeps in-frame sequences only and misses some clones. Where compared with another copy, unresolved V genes explain less than half of these, and the others have no known cause. The sample table records about 98,000 clones; around nine tenths of these occur just once. The biggest ten clones account for around 0.52% of the sample.

The CDR3, from cysteine to phenylalanine, totals 14 residues. Only the CDR3 DNA is retained, 42 bases long and in frame from the first base. Trimming removed 5 bases from V and 3 bases from J, leaving 13 bases between the germline ends. Based on the germline V gene (reference sequence), the CDR1 and CDR2 sequences are SEHNR and FQNEAQ. Sequencing was performed on CD4+ or CD8+ T cells sorted from blood, taken in a trial of the OX40 agonist ivuxolimab. The TCR originated in an adult with an advanced solid tumor such as melanoma, head and neck, liver or kidney cancer. This chain joins TRBV7-9 to TRBJ2-5; the D gene is perhaps TRBD1, from 6 matching bases. The CDR3: CASSRTVAEETQYF. The DNA reads as follows: TGTGCCAGCAGCCGGACAGTTGCGGAAGAGACCCAGTACTTC.